These 11 T cell receptor beta chains share one sample of origin, sequenced in a study of blood T cells in healthy people across ages. It was with a sample-barcoded 5' primer and a J-beta primer mix that a second PCR of about 7 to 12 cycles was run. TCRdb itself ran the 5' RACE reads through MiXCR, one entry per CDR3 protein. Of hundreds of thousands of distinct CDR3 sequences detected, about 53% appear once; the ten largest clones hold 41%. Sample: blood. The receptors were gathered from a man older than 75 in good health.

A few counts support this clonotype. The V gene is TRBV2, the J gene TRBJ2-4; no definite D call. The J call is doubtful: the DNA matches TRBJ2-7 better. The V gene's germline CDR1 is SNHLY and CDR2 FYNNEI. This CDR3 comprises 13 residues. The CDR3 DNA follows: TGTGCCAGCAGTGAGGAAAATAGGAGCGAGCAGTACTTC. Translating gives CASSEENRSEQYF.

The gene calls are TRBV9 and TRBJ2-5; the match to TRBD1 covers 12 bases. With the DNA end fitting TRBJ2-7 better, the J assignment may be wrong. In germline, CDR1 is SGDLS, CDR2 YYNGEE. There are 16 residues in the CDR3. The CDR3, as DNA: TGTGCCAGCAGCGCCTCCGGGACAGGGGGCGTCAACGAGCAGTACTTC. Protein product: CASSASGTGGVNEQYF.

This clonotype was picked up a small number of times. The chain combines TRBV12-3 or TRBV12-4 with TRBJ1-1, with D perhaps TRBD1 (6 bases). V lost 2 bases and J 10 bases, leaving 11 bases between the germline ends. CDR3 length: 12 amino acids. The CDR3 nucleotides read TGTGCCAGCAGTTTACCCGGACAGACAGCTTTCTTT. Amino acid sequence: CASSLPGQTAFF.

CDR3 region: CAISEPTRNTGELFF. The CDR3 DNA is TGTGCCATCAGTGAGCCGACACGGAACACCGGGGAGCTGTTTTTT. The chain has TRBV10-3 and TRBJ2-2; D is unresolved. In germline, CDR1 is ENHRY, CDR2 SYGVKD. V lost 2 bases, J lost 1 base, and 8 bases lay in between. CDR3 length: 15 residues.

DNA of the CDR3: TGTGCCAGCAGTTTATCTAGCGGGGGGCCTACAGATACGCAGTATTTT. This encodes CASSLSSGGPTDTQYF. The J gene is TRBJ2-3, the V gene TRBV28; 11 bases agree with TRBD2. Unmatched junction bases numbered 3, after V lost 1 base and J lost 3 bases. The germline V gene has CDR1 MDHEN and CDR2 SYDVKM. The CDR3 extends over 16 amino acids.

The V and J genes are TRBV20-1 and TRBJ1-2; D is uncertain. Germline V lookup: CDR1 DFQATT, CDR2 SNEGSKA (reference sequence). The CDR3 covers 12 residues. Trimming stripped 6 bases from V and 4 bases from J, with 12 bases between. The CDR3 coding sequence is TGCAGTGCGGCTAACGGGCTCTATGGCTACACCTTC. Translating gives CSAANGLYGYTF.

The rearrangement uses TRBV5-1 and TRBJ2-1, with D possibly matching TRBD1 (7 bases). The DNA end is a closer match to TRBJ2-7, so the J assignment may be wrong. The CDR3 runs to 14 residues. The germline V gene has CDR1 SGHRS and CDR2 YFSETQ. CDR3 in DNA: TGCGCCAGCAGCACCGGACTATCCAGGGGGGAGCAGTACTTC. Amino acids: CASSTGLSRGEQYF.

V and J are TRBV20-1 and TRBJ2-4; D is ambiguous. The last part of the DNA fits TRBJ2-7 better; the J call may be wrong. The CDR3 extends over 13 amino acids. The germline CDR1 and CDR2 sequences are DFQATT and SNEGSKA (reference sequence). The CDR3 sequence is CSARRRKLGEQYF. In DNA, the CDR3 is TGCAGTGCTAGAAGGCGGAAATTGGGCGAGCAGTACTTC.

This chain joins TRBV7-2 and TRBJ2-2; TRBD2 matches 9 bases. V shed 1 base, J shed 0 bases, and the junction held 12 bases outside the gene matches. CDR1 and CDR2 (germline): SGHTA, FQGNSA. This CDR3 spans 20 amino acids. DNA for the CDR3: TGTGCCAGCAGCTTAGTTAGAGGGACTAGCCTAGACCCGAACACCGGGGAGCTGTTTTTT. Residues: CASSLVRGTSLDPNTGELFF. Full variable domain (remainder filled in from reference TRBV7-2 and TRBJ2-2): GAGVSQSPSNKVTEKGKDVELRCDPISGHTALYWYRQSLGQGLEFLIYFQGNSAPDKSGLPSDRFSAERTGGSVSTLTIQRTQQEDSAVYLCASSLVRGTSLDPNTGELFFGEGSRLTVL.

This clonotype was counted a few times. This chain connects TRBV6-5 to TRBJ1-2; D might be TRBD1 (5 bases). V lost 0 bases, J lost 8 bases, and 16 bases lay in between. The germline V gene has CDR1 MNHEY and CDR2 SVGAGI. The CDR3 sequence is 15 residues long. This chain's CDR3 is CASSYSNRLLGGYTF. CDR3 sequence (DNA): TGTGCCAGCAGTTACTCGAACAGGCTCCTGGGAGGCTACACCTTC.

Many counts were recorded for this clonotype. The chain recombines TRBV25-1 with TRBJ2-3, with D maybe TRBD1 (6 bases). The germline CDR1 and CDR2 sequences are MGHDK and SYGVNS. V was shortened by 6 bases and J by 6 bases, with 19 bases between the two germline ends. This CDR3 comprises 15 residues. The DNA for the CDR3 is TGTGCCAGCAGCGAACAGGGTAGGGGTGGGGATACGCAGTATTTT. Protein: CASSEQGRGGDTQYF.